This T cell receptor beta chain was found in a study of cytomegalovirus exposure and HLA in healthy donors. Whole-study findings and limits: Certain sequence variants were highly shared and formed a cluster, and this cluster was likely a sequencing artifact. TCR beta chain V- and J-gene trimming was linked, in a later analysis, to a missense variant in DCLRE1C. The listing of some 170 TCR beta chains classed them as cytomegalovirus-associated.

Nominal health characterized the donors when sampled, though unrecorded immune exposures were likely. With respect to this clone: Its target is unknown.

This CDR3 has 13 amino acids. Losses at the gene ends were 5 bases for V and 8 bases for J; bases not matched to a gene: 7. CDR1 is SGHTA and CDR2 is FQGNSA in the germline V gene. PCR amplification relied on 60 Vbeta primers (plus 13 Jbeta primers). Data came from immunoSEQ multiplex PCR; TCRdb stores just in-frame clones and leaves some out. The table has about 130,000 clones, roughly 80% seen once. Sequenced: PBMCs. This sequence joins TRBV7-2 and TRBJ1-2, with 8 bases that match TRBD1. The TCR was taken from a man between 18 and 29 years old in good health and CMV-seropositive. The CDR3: CASSPRDRPGYTF. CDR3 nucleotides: TGTGCCAGCAGCCCCAGGGACAGGCCCGGCTACACCTTC.